This T cell receptor beta chain originates from a study of OX40 agonist ivuxolimab in advanced cancers. Study context: People who had prior anti-PD-1, anti-PD-L1 or anti-CTLA-4 therapy could take part, and around 39% had some. Overall study findings and caveats: More expanded clones were found, on average, in CD8+ than in CD4+ T cells.

As regards this clone: Its antigen is unidentified.

Method: immunoSEQ multiplex PCR; TCRdb's copy keeps in-frame clones and lacks some. The sample consists of around 33,000 clones, about 90% of them appearing once. The germline V and J ends were trimmed by 3 bases and 7 bases, with 6 bases remaining between them. The CDR3 extends over 12 amino acids. CDR1 is SNHLY, CDR2 FYNNEI, per germline. This TCR was sampled from an adult with an advanced solid tumor such as melanoma, head and neck, liver or kidney cancer. This chain links TRBV2 with TRBJ1-4; D is unresolved. The sequences come from CD4+ or CD8+ T cells sorted from blood, collected in a trial of the OX40 agonist ivuxolimab. The DNA of the CDR3 is TGTGCCAGCAGTGATCTGATTGAAAAACTGTTTTTT. This codes for CASSDLIEKLFF.